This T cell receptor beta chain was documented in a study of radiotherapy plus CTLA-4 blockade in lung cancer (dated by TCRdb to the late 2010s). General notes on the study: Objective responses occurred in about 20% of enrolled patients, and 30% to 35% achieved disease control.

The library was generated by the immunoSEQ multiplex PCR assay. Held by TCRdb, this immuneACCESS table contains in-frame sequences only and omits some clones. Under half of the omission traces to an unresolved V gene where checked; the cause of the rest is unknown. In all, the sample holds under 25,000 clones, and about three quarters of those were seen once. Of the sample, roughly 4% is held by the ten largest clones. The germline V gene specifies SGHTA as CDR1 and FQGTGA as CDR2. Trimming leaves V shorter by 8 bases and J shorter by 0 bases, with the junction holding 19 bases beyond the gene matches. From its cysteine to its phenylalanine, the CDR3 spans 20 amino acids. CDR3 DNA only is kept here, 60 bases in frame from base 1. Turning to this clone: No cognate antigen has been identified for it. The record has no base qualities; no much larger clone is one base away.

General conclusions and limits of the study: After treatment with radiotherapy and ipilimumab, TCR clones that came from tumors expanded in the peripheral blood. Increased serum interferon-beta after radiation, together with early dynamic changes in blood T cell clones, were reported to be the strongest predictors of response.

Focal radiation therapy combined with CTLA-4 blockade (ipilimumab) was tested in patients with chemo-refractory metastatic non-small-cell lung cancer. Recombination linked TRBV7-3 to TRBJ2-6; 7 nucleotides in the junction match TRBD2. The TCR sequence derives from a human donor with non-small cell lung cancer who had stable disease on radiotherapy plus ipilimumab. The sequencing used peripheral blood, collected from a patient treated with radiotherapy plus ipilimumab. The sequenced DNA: TGTGCCAGCGGACTAGGGGAAAGGGGCAGTTCCGTCTCTGGGGCCAACGTCCTGACTTTC. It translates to CASGLGERGSSVSGANVLTF. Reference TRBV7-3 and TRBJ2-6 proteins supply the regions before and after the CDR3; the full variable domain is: GAGVSQTPSNKVTEKGKYVELRCDPISGHTALYWYRQSLGQGPEFLIYFQGTGAADDSGLPNDRFFAVRPEGSVSTLKIQRTERGDSAVYLCASGLGERGSSVSGANVLTFGAGSRLTVL.